Below, 25 T cell receptor beta chains from the same sample are listed, as sequenced in a study of cytomegalovirus exposure and HLA in healthy donors. This PCR relied on a set of 60 Vbeta primers and 13 Jbeta primers. Profiled with immunoSEQ multiplex PCR; TCRdb holds only in-frame clones, not every one. This table has 130,000 or so clones, 80% appearing once. The material sequenced was PBMCs. The receptor source for this set is a man younger than 40 in good health and CMV-seronegative.

The CDR3 sequence: CATSRTQGAGGELFF. The DNA of the CDR3 is TGTGCCACCAGCAGGACCCAGGGGGCTGGCGGGGAGCTGTTTTTT. The chain is built from TRBV15 and TRBJ2-2, with 8 bases fitting TRBD1. The CDR3 has 15 amino acids. Germline CDR1 and CDR2: LNHNV and YYDKDF (reference sequence). The V and J ends lost 3 bases and 7 bases, in that order; junction bases with no gene match: 7.

This chain joins TRBV6-5 and TRBJ2-1, with a weak D call TRBD1 (6 bases). Germline V CDR1 and CDR2: MNHEY, SVGAGI. The CDR3 covers 15 residues. Trimming shortened V by 6 bases and J by 4 bases, and 16 bases separated the two germline ends. CDR3 sequence (DNA): TGTGCCAGCAGCGTCCGGGACATCTCTTACAATGAGCAGTTCTTC. This gives the protein CASSVRDISYNEQFF.

The sample holds a few counts of this clone. The V and J genes are TRBV27 and TRBJ2-1; D may be TRBD1 (6 bases). Trimming removed 2 bases from V and 7 bases from J, with 12 bases in between. Per germline, CDR1 MNHEY and CDR2 SMNVEV (reference sequence). The length of the CDR3 is 14 residues. The CDR3 DNA is TGTGCCAGCAGTTTAATGGCACAGGGAAATGAGCAGTTCTTC. Encoded protein: CASSLMAQGNEQFF.

The chain uses TRBV2 and TRBJ2-5, with TRBD1 matching over 7 bases. The V segment lost 8 bases and the J segment 0 bases; nucleotides outside the gene matches: 6. CDR3 size: 14 residues. Germline assignment: CDR1 SNHLY and CDR2 FYNNEI. The CDR3 region has the DNA TGTGCCAGCGGACAGGACGAGTACCAAGAGACCCAGTACTTC. Encoded protein: CASGQDEYQETQYF.

The chain carries TRBV6-5 and TRBJ1-2; TRBD1 is a possible D gene (5 bases). The germline gives CDR1 MNHEY, CDR2 SVGAGI. Trimming removed 4 bases at V and 8 bases at J, with 14 bases between. This CDR3 is built from 13 residues. The CDR3 region has the DNA TGTGCCAGCAGTTTAGGCAGTTGGGGCGGCTACACCTTC. Protein product: CASSLGSWGGYTF.

The V call is TRBV5-6, the J call TRBJ2-3; a weak D match, TRBD1 (6 bases). Trimming took off 0 bases at V and 0 bases at J, with 8 bases between the two ends. CDR1 is SGHDT and CDR2 is YYEEEE in the germline V gene. The CDR3 totals 15 residues. This CDR3 reads CASSLDDRSTDTQYF. The CDR3 nucleotides read TGTGCCAGCAGCTTGGACGACAGGAGCACAGATACGCAGTATTTT.

V and J are TRBV5-4 and TRBJ1-6; TRBD1 agrees at 11 bases. The CDR3 covers 18 residues. Losses at the gene ends were 2 bases for V and 7 bases for J; bases not matched to a gene: 11. Germline loops: CDR1 SGHNT, CDR2 YYREEE (reference sequence). The CDR3 DNA sequence: TGTGCCAGCAGCTTCCGGACAGGGGGCGCTGGAGGAAATTCACCCCTCCACTTT. The encoded protein is CASSFRTGGAGGNSPLHF.

The CDR3 DNA follows: TGTGCCAGCAGCCAAACCGGGACTCCGAACACCGGGGAGCTGTTTTTT. It is translated as CASSQTGTPNTGELFF. The gene calls are TRBV7-6 and TRBJ2-2; perhaps TRBD2 as D (6 bases). The V end was cut by 5 bases, the J end by 0 bases, with 13 bases between. The CDR3 loop spans 16 amino acids. The germline V gene encodes CDR1 SGHVS and CDR2 FNYEAQ.

Regarding this clone: One junction end disagrees with the germline gene, perhaps due to a read error. This rearrangement joins TRBV19 to TRBJ2-6, with D possibly matching TRBD1 (5 bases). Germline V gene data show CDR1 as LNHDA and CDR2 as SQIVND (reference sequence). This CDR3 is built from 17 residues. The CDR3 DNA follows: TGTGCCAGTAGTATAGACACCGCATTCTCTGGGGCCAACGGCCTGACTTTC. Translated: CASSIDTAFSGANGLTF.

The chain joins TRBV7-9 to TRBJ2-3; 10 positions agree with TRBD2. Germline trimming cut 5 bases from V and 9 bases from J; bases unmatched to any gene: 11. Germline V CDR1 and CDR2: SEHNR, FQNEAQ (reference sequence). The CDR3 runs to 15 residues. CDR3 residues: CASSHTSGASATQYF. As DNA, the CDR3 is TGTGCCAGCAGCCACACTAGCGGGGCTTCCGCCACGCAGTATTTT.

The chain combines TRBV11-2 with TRBJ1-4; maybe TRBD1 (5 bases). Deletions cut 3 bases from V and 5 bases from J, with 10 bases between. This CDR3 is 14 amino acids long. The V gene's germline CDR1 is SGHAT and CDR2 FQNNGV. The CDR3 region has the DNA TGTGCCAGCAGCTTCCGCGGGGACAATGAAAAACTGTTTTTT. Amino acid sequence: CASSFRGDNEKLFF.

The genes are TRBV5-6 and TRBJ2-5; 12 bases are a match to TRBD2. CDR1 is SGHDT and CDR2 is YYEEEE in the germline V gene. This CDR3 spans 17 amino acids. V trimming: 4 bases; J trimming: 1 base; junction bases outside the gene matches: 8. The CDR3 loop is CASSTLPSGGAQETQYF. CDR3 in DNA: TGTGCCAGCAGCACACTTCCTAGCGGGGGGGCCCAAGAGACCCAGTACTTC.

The J gene is TRBJ2-1, the V gene TRBV30; tentatively, D is TRBD2 (6 bases). The CDR3 loop spans 11 amino acids. Germline V lookup: CDR1 GTSNPN, CDR2 SVGIG (reference sequence). Trimming removed 6 bases from V and 13 bases from J, with 16 bases in between. CDR3 protein: CACGPSGEQFF. The CDR3 coding sequence is TGTGCCTGCGGGCCCTCGGGGGAACAGTTCTTC.

The rearrangement links TRBV29-1 to TRBJ2-7, with D possibly TRBD2 on 5 matching bases. V gave up 4 bases and J gave up 0 bases, with 16 bases separating them. The CDR3 is 15 amino acids. CDR1 and CDR2 from the germline V gene are SQVTM and ANQGSEA. CDR3 sequence: CSVVRTGRSSYEQYF. CDR3 sequence (DNA): TGCAGCGTTGTCCGGACGGGAAGGAGCTCCTACGAGCAGTACTTC.

The J gene is TRBJ1-4, the V gene TRBV5-4; the D is unclear. Germline V CDR1 and CDR2: SGHNT, YYREEE (reference sequence). The V and J ends lost 2 bases and 4 bases respectively, with 15 bases between them. The CDR3 sequence is 16 residues long. The CDR3 coding sequence is TGTGCCAGCAGCTTTGAGAGACTCCTACATAATGAAAAACTGTTTTTT. The encoded protein is CASSFERLLHNEKLFF.

The rearrangement links TRBV4-2 to TRBJ2-7; 9 nucleotides line up with TRBD1. CDR1 and CDR2 (germline): LGHNA, YNFKEQ. This CDR3 has 15 residues. J gave up 6 bases and V 4 bases, and 10 bases lay outside the gene matches. The CDR3 loop reads CASSLKGQGLGEQYF. The CDR3 DNA follows: TGTGCCAGCAGCCTCAAAGGACAGGGGCTAGGCGAGCAGTACTTC.

This chain links TRBV6-1 with TRBJ2-1; D unresolved. V was trimmed by 8 bases and J by 0 bases, leaving 8 bases between them. This CDR3 comprises 13 residues. The germline CDR1 and CDR2 sequences are MNHNS and SASEGT. This CDR3 is CASCLSSYNEQFF. The CDR3, as DNA: TGTGCCAGCTGCTTGAGCTCCTACAATGAGCAGTTCTTC.

V usage is TRBV4-3 and J usage is TRBJ2-2; 10 bases agree with TRBD2. Per the germline V gene, CDR1 is LGHNA and CDR2 is YSLEER. The CDR3 runs 16 residues. The J segment lost 1 base and the V segment lost 4 bases, leaving 3 bases of the junction unmatched. CDR3 coding DNA: TGCGCCAGCAGCCCACGACTAGCGGGGAACACCGGGGAGCTGTTTTTT. Translated: CASSPRLAGNTGELFF.

The chain is built from TRBV5-1 and TRBJ1-1, with TRBD1 identical over 8 bases. V lost 0 bases and J lost 10; bases outside the gene matches: 5. CDR3 length: 13 residues. The germline V gene has CDR1 SGHRS and CDR2 YFSETQ. Here the CDR3 DNA reads TGCGCCAGCAGCTTGGCCAGGACAGGGCGAGCTTTCTTT. As protein: CASSLARTGRAFF.

The rearrangement links TRBV5-6 to TRBJ1-1; 10 bases are a match to TRBD1. This CDR3 spans 18 amino acids. V shed 4 bases and J 1 base; nucleotides not matched to a gene: 13. CDR1 is SGHDT, CDR2 YYEEEE, per germline. The CDR3 bases are TGTGCCAGCAGCCCAACGAGGGACAGGGGTTTGGGGAACACTGAAGCTTTCTTT. It codes for CASSPTRDRGLGNTEAFF.

The chain combines TRBV9 with TRBJ2-6, with D tentatively TRBD2 (6 bases). This CDR3 region has 20 residues. The V gene's germline CDR1 is SGDLS and CDR2 YYNGEE. Deletions cut 4 bases from V and 0 bases from J, with 23 bases between. CDR3: CASSPVGGPVLYSGANVLTF. As DNA, the CDR3 is TGTGCCAGCAGCCCAGTCGGGGGACCCGTATTGTACTCTGGGGCCAACGTCCTGACTTTC.

The rearrangement joins TRBV6-5 to TRBJ2-5; D unclear. The closer fit of TRBJ2-7 to the DNA end suggests the J call may be wrong. CDR3 length: 13 amino acids. Germline assignment: CDR1 MNHEY and CDR2 SVGAGI. CDR3 DNA sequence: TGTGCCAGCAGTTACTCCGAGAGCTCCGAGCAGTACTTC. It yields the protein CASSYSESSEQYF.

This clone was seen only once. This rearrangement joins TRBV27 to TRBJ2-3, with 11 bases identical to TRBD2. Unmatched junction bases numbered 7, after V lost 3 bases and J lost 5 bases. CDR1 and CDR2 (germline): MNHEY, SMNVEV (reference sequence). This CDR3 region has 16 residues. The CDR3 coding sequence is TGTGCCAGCAGTTTCCGTAGCGGGGGGGCGGTAGATACGCAGTATTTT. This translates into CASSFRSGGAVDTQYF.

This chain uses TRBV9 with TRBJ2-1; D uncertain. The CDR3 is 15 amino acids. V gave up 0 bases and J gave up 3 bases, with 10 bases separating them. The germline V gene has CDR1 SGDLS and CDR2 YYNGEE. CDR3 protein: CASSVGGLRYNEQFF. The CDR3 DNA follows: TGTGCCAGCAGCGTAGGAGGCCTCCGCTACAATGAGCAGTTCTTC.

V usage is TRBV2 and J usage is TRBJ2-2, with 7 bases aligning to TRBD1. Germline lookup yields CDR1 SNHLY and CDR2 FYNNEI. The CDR3 runs to 14 residues. With V trimmed by 7 bases and J by 1 base, 3 bases remained unmatched. The CDR3 region is CASKRQGNTGELFF. The CDR3 DNA is TGTGCCAGCAAAAGACAGGGGAACACCGGGGAGCTGTTTTTT. The variable domain in full, completed from reference TRBV2 and TRBJ2-2, reads EPEVTQTPSHQVTQMGQEVILRCVPISNHLYFYWYRQILGQKVEFLVSFYNNEISEKSEIFDDQFSVERPDGSNFTLKIRSTKLEDSAMYFCASKRQGNTGELFFGEGSRLTVL.